The T cell receptor beta chain described here comes from a study of cytomegalovirus exposure and HLA in healthy donors. In the case of this clone: Antigen specificity is unknown.

Here immunoSEQ multiplex PCR was the method, and the copy in TCRdb shows in-frame clones only, minus some. This repertoire shows over 200,000 clones, about 90% found once; its top ten account for 2.9%. General study findings and limits: In vitro data verified a few CMV-associated chains as specific for CMV antigens.

CDR3 length: 13 amino acids. Per germline, CDR1 SQVTM and CDR2 ANQGSEA. The germline V and J ends were trimmed by 7 bases and 0 bases, with 12 bases remaining between them. This receptor was identified in a woman younger than 30 in good health and CMV-seronegative. This chain uses TRBV29-1 with TRBJ1-1; perhaps TRBD1 as D (6 bases). Material: PBMCs. This CDR3 is CSAPTGLNTEAFF. The CDR3 DNA sequence: TGCAGCGCCCCTACAGGGCTGAACACTGAAGCTTTCTTT.